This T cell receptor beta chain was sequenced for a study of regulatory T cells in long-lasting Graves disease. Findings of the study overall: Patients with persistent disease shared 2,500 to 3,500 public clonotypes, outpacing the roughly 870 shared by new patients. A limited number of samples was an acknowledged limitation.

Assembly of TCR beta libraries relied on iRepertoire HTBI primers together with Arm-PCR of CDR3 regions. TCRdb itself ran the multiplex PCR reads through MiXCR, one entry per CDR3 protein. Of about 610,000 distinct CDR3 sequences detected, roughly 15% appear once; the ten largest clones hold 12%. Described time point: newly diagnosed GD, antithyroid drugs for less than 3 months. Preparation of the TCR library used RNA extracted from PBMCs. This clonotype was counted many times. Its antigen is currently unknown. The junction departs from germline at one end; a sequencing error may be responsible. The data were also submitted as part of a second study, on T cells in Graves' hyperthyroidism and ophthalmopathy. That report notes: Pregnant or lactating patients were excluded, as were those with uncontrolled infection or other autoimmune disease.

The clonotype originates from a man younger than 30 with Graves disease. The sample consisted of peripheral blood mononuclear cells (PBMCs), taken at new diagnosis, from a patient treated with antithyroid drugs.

The chain's CDR3 is CASSSRGTYEQYF. As DNA, the CDR3 is TGTGCCAGCAGCTCACGGGGGACCTATGAGCAGTACTTC. The V and J genes are TRBV2 and TRBJ2-7; the D gene is possibly TRBD2 (6 bases). Germline V gene sequence: CDR1 SNHLY, CDR2 FYNNEI. The CDR3 covers 13 residues.